This T cell receptor (beta chain) was captured by sequencing in a study of cytomegalovirus exposure and HLA in healthy donors. Both 60 Vbeta primers and 13 Jbeta primers went into the PCR. Using immunoSEQ multiplex PCR, the repertoire was profiled, and TCRdb retains in-frame clones only, with some absent. The sample shows roughly 120,000 clones, about 10% of them seen only once. V was clipped by 4 bases and J by 12 bases; unmatched bases: 14. The CDR3 is 15 amino acids. Germline V gene lookup returns CDR1 SGDLS and CDR2 YYNGEE. Note on this clone: No antigen is known for it.

Overall study findings and caveats: According to the study, around 160 TCR beta chains were cytomegalovirus-associated. As was reported, the classifier diagnosed cytomegalovirus status with high specificity and sensitivity. Across all donors, roughly uniform sequencing depth was an assumption of the presence/absence analyses.

The sequence was collected from a man younger than 45 in good health and CMV-seronegative. Sequencing was performed on PBMCs. The V call is TRBV9, the J call TRBJ1-4; 8 bases are shared with TRBD1. CDR3 DNA sequence: TGTGCCAGCAGCTCCAGCGGGACAGGCCCTGGGGAACTGTTTTTT. Translated: CASSSSGTGPGELFF.